This T cell receptor (beta chain) was recovered during a study of T cell responses to AZD1222 COVID-19 vaccine. V lost 7 bases and J 4 bases, leaving 8 bases between the germline ends. The CDR3 extends over 11 amino acids. Germline CDR1 SGHRS, CDR2 YFSETQ. Findings and limits, study-wide: Females made up more of the donors, who were largely white British, and clonal diversity may have come out too low. Repertoires were collected only later (after the peak T cell response had occurred). Increases in Spike-specific TCR breadth and depth were seen after two AZD1222 doses. Distributed over spike, vaccine-associated CD4 TCRs predominated at 160-218 and 743-854.

Measured with immunoSEQ multiplex PCR; TCRdb has only the in-frame clones, and not every one. The sample yields 120,000 or so clones, 80% to 90% seen once. Remarks on this clone: Antigen unknown.

This clonotype originated in an adult in good health. The sequenced sample was peripheral blood, obtained on day 0 of AZD1222 vaccination. V gene TRBV5-1 combines with J gene TRBJ1-1, with D hard to call. The CDR3 DNA sequence: TGCGCCAGCGGGTGGGGCACTGAAGCTTTCTTT. This translates into CASGWGTEAFF. The full variable domain, in which reference TRBV5-1 and TRBJ1-1 provide the parts outside the CDR3, is KAGVTQTPRYLIKTRGQQVTLSCSPISGHRSVSWYQQTPGQGLQFLFEYFSETQRNKGNFPGRFSGRQFSNSRSEMNVSTLELGDSALYLCASGWGTEAFFGQGTRLTVV.